These T cell receptor beta chains were read from a single sample in a study of blood T cell repertoires in COVID-19. This table comes from immunoSEQ multiplex PCR, and its TCRdb copy is limited to in-frame clones, with some not included. The sample lists a few hundred thousand clones, roughly 90% occurring once. Input material: PBMCs or T cells enriched from blood (not recorded which). These receptors were obtained from a woman younger than 30 with acute COVID-19. Each CDR3 is given with its conserved first and last residue. The D gene is left open where the match is weak. Expanded clones get a size class; other rows say once, few or many, or leave the size out.

j_gene | d_gene | abundance | v_gene | CDR3nt | CDR3aa
TRBJ2-2 | TRBD2 | NA | TRBV5-1 | TGCGCCAGCAGCTATATAGCGGGACTCCTCAACACCGGGGAGCTGTTTTTT | CASSYIAGLLNTGELFF
TRBJ2-3 | NA | NA | TRBV7-9 | TGTGCCAGCAGCTTTTCAGGCCCCACAGATACGCAGTATTTT | CASSFSGPTDTQYF
TRBJ2-1 | TRBD2 | NA | TRBV12-5 | TGTGCTAGTGGTTTGACCCCCGACGGGACTAGCGGCTACAATGAGCAGTTCTTC | CASGLTPDGTSGYNEQFF
TRBJ2-1 | TRBD1 | NA | TRBV6-5 | TGTGCCAGCAGCCCGGGACAGGGGCTCTCCAATGAGCAGTTCTTC | CASSPGQGLSNEQFF
TRBJ1-1 | NA | NA | TRBV23-1 | TGCGCCAGCAGTCATCTCCCGGGAGTTAACACTGAAGCTTTCTTT | CASSHLPGVNTEAFF
TRBJ2-1 | NA | NA | TRBV7-2 | TGTGCCAGCAGCTTGAGAGCGGCCTACAATGAGCAGTTCTTC | CASSLRAAYNEQFF
TRBJ2-1 | TRBD1 | NA | TRBV5-1 | TGCGCCAGCAGCTTGGGACAGGGGGCGGTTAATGAGCAGTTCTTC | CASSLGQGAVNEQFF
TRBJ2-7 | NA | NA | TRBV5-5 | TGTGCCAGCAGCCCAGGATTCGCTAATTACGAGCAGTACTTC | CASSPGFANYEQYF
TRBJ2-7 | TRBD1 | NA | TRBV5-1 | TGCGCCACCCAACCGGGACAGGGCCCTTACGAGCAGTACTTC | CATQPGQGPYEQYF
TRBJ2-3 | NA | NA | TRBV25-1 | TGTGCCAGCAGTGGACAGGCCGGCACAGATACGCAGTATTTT | CASSGQAGTDTQYF
TRBJ2-5 | NA | NA | TRBV11-2 | TGTGCCAGCAGCTCTCAAGAGACCCAGTACTTC | CASSSQETQYF
TRBJ2-3 | TRBD2 | NA | TRBV28 | TGTGCCAGCGTAGCGGGAGGGACAGATACGCAGTATTTT | CASVAGGTDTQYF
TRBJ2-1 | NA | NA | TRBV7-9 | TGTGCCAGCAGACGCAGCTATACTAGCTCCTACAATGAGCAGTTCTTC | CASRRSYTSSYNEQFF
TRBJ2-5 | TRBD2 | NA | TRBV5-8 | TGTGCCAGCAATAGACGGACGGGAGGGGAAGAGACCCAGTACTTC | CASNRRTGGEETQYF
TRBJ2-3 | TRBD1 | NA | TRBV5-1 | TGCGCCAGCAGCGCGCGGGACAGGGGCTTAGCGAAGTGGACAGATACGCAGTATTTT | CASSARDRGLAKWTDTQYF
TRBJ2-7 | TRBD2 | once | TRBV30 | TGTGCCTGGAGTGTGGGCGGGAGGACCACCTACGAGCAGTACTTC | CAWSVGGRTTYEQYF
TRBJ2-7 | NA | NA | TRBV27 | TGTGCCAGCAGTTTACGTCCGGGGAACTACGAGCAGTACTTC | CASSLRPGNYEQYF
TRBJ2-2 | NA | once | TRBV28 | TGTGCCAGCAGTTTATACAGGGCTGGGGAGCTGTTTTTT | CASSLYRAGELFF
TRBJ2-7 | TRBD2 | NA | TRBV24-1 | TGTGCCACCAGTGAGGGACTAGCGGCATACGAGCAGTACTTC | CATSEGLAAYEQYF
TRBJ2-7 | TRBD2 | many | TRBV6-1 | TGTGCCAGCAGTGAAGTTGGCGGGAGCCGCGAGCAGTACTTC | CASSEVGGSREQYF
TRBJ1-4 | TRBD1 | NA | TRBV6-5 | TGTGCCAGCAGGACAGGGGGCGCCTATGAAAAACTGTTTTTT | CASRTGGAYEKLFF
TRBJ1-3 | NA | NA | TRBV29-1 | TGCAGCGTTGCGACAACTGGAAACACCATATATTTT | CSVATTGNTIYF
TRBJ2-1 | NA | few | TRBV7-2 | TGTGCCAGCAGCAACAACCGCCGAAGCTCCTACAATGAGCAGTTCTTC | CASSNNRRSSYNEQFF
TRBJ1-5 | TRBD1 | NA | TRBV5-1 | TGCGCCAGCAGCTTGGGAGGGCAGGGGGCGCTTCAGCCCCAGCATTTT | CASSLGGQGALQPQHF
TRBJ1-5 | NA | NA | TRBV7-8 | TGTGCCAGCAGCTCCCAAGCCCGAACTTACAATCAGCCCCAGCATTTT | CASSSQARTYNQPQHF
TRBJ2-1 | NA | NA | TRBV15 | TGTGCCACCAGCAGAGATCCGGCGGGCCTACCCCCCCGGAACAATGAGCAGTTCTTC | CATSRDPAGLPPRNNEQFF
TRBJ1-1 | NA | NA | TRBV28 | TGTGCCAGCAGTGCCCCCAGAGGTTTGAACACTGAAGCTTTCTTT | CASSAPRGLNTEAFF
TRBJ2-3 | NA | NA | TRBV18 | TGTGCCAGCTCACCACCCTCTACCACAGATACGCAGTATTTT | CASSPPSTTDTQYF
TRBJ2-1 | TRBD2 | NA | TRBV6-5 | TGTGCCAGCAGTTACGAGGGGACTAGCCGCAATGAGCAGTTCTTC | CASSYEGTSRNEQFF
TRBJ2-5 | TRBD2 | NA | TRBV30 | TGTGCCTGGAGTTCTAGCGGGCAGACCCAGTACTTC | CAWSSSGQTQYF
TRBJ1-4 | NA | NA | TRBV28 | TGTGCCAGCAGTCCACAGGATCCCTTGGGAAAACTGTTTTTT | CASSPQDPLGKLFF
TRBJ2-5 | NA | NA | TRBV1 | TGCACCAGCAGCCCCAGGGGATTCCAAGAGACCCAGTACTTC | CTSSPRGFQETQYF
TRBJ1-3 | NA | NA | TRBV29-1 | TGCAGCGTTGTTCAGGGTTACTCTGGAAACACCATATATTTT | CSVVQGYSGNTIYF
TRBJ2-7 | NA | NA | TRBV29-1 | TGCAGCGTTGTGCTCCTTCTAAGGGGAACAGGGTCCTACGAGCAGTACTTC | CSVVLLLRGTGSYEQYF
TRBJ2-7 | TRBD1 | NA | TRBV7-9 | TGTGCCAGCAGCTTGGGACAGAACTACGAGCAGTACTTC | CASSLGQNYEQYF
TRBJ2-7 | TRBD2 | NA | TRBV3-1/TRBV3-2 | TGTGCCAGCAGCCGGAGGCTTCAGGTAGCGGTGGGACCCCTGGGAGGGGAGCAGTACTTC | CASSRRLQVAVGPLGGEQYF
TRBJ2-1 | TRBD2 | NA | TRBV4-2 | TGTGCCAGCAGCCAAAATGCAGCGGGAGAATACAATGAGCAGTTCTTC | CASSQNAAGEYNEQFF
TRBJ2-7 | TRBD1 | once | TRBV29-1 | TGCAGCGTCCGGACAGGGGTGTACGAGCAGTACTTC | CSVRTGVYEQYF
TRBJ2-3 | TRBD2 | few | TRBV4-2 | TGTGCCAGCAGCCAAGACCGACGGGAGGTCACAGATACGCAGTATTTT | CASSQDRREVTDTQYF
TRBJ2-3 | TRBD2 | NA | TRBV27 | TGTGCCAGCAGAAGGACTAGGGCAGATACGCAGTATTTT | CASRRTRADTQYF